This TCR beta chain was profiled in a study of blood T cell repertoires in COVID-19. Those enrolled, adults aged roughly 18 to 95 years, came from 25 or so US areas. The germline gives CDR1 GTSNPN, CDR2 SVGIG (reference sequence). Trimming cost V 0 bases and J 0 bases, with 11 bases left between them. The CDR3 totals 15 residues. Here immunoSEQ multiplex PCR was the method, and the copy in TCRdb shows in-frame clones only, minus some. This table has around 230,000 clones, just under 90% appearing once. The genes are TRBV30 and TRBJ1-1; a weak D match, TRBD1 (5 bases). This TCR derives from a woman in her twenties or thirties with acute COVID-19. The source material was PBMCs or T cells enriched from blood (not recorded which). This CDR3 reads CAWSVRGYMNTEAFF. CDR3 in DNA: TGTGCCTGGAGTGTAAGGGGATACATGAACACTGAAGCTTTCTTT.